A selection of T cell receptor beta chains follows, all from one sample in a study of monozygotic twins with inflammatory bowel disease. No DNA is given; TCRdb re-called the 5' RACE reads and lists each CDR3 protein once. The table lists under 350,000 distinct CDR3 sequences. Sequenced sample: blood. The receptors derive from a human donor with ulcerative colitis or Crohn's disease, or a healthy co-twin of an affected twin (not recorded which). Both conserved end residues are part of each CDR3.

J | length | V | CDR3
TRBJ1-6 | 15 | TRBV9 | CASSLGDPRSSPLHF
TRBJ1-1 | 14 | TRBV5-1 | CASSLATENTEAFF
TRBJ1-4 | 13 | TRBV2 | CADTGTWGEKLFF
TRBJ2-1 | 16 | TRBV5-1 | CASSRTGTSDYNEQFF
TRBJ2-7 | 15 | TRBV5-4 | CASSLANTGRYEQYF
TRBJ2-7 | 18 | TRBV28 | CASSPLKLAGGRSYEQYF
TRBJ2-6 | 19 | TRBV11-2 | CASSLRGAGIHSGANVLTF
TRBJ2-1 | 13 | TRBV5-1 | CASSLPGLQEQFF
TRBJ2-2 | 16 | TRBV7-3 | CASSFLTGVNTGELFF
TRBJ2-7 | 14 | TRBV20-1 | CSARRDPASYEQYF
TRBJ2-3 | 16 | TRBV6-2/TRBV6-3 | CASSKSKAGFTDTQYF
TRBJ2-3 | 15 | TRBV7-2 | CASSQTTSGRSTQYF
TRBJ2-5 | 15 | TRBV28 | CASSLQAGKKETQYF
TRBJ2-5 | 17 | TRBV20-1 | CSARRVGGRWLGETQYF
TRBJ1-1 | 16 | TRBV12-3/TRBV12-4 | CASSPLSTGPVGGAFF
TRBJ1-5 | 12 | TRBV7-2 | CASSDDYQPQHF